One T cell receptor beta chain is described in this entry. What it binds is unknown. Assay: immunoSEQ multiplex PCR; the TCRdb copy retains only in-frame clones and omits some. The sample consists of about 67,000 clones, roughly four fifths of them appearing once. The data were taken from a study of a mutant IDH1 vaccine in newly diagnosed glioma. About the research overall: Commencement of vaccination occurred 4-6 weeks following radiotherapy alone, or concurrently with temozolomide cycles. Most patients had received both radiotherapy and temozolomide, the prior options being radiotherapy, temozolomide, or both. Study observations and caveats: Immune responses induced by vaccination arose in 93.3% of the patients.

The CDR3 covers 14 residues. V was shortened by 0 bases and J by 9 bases, with 13 bases between the two germline ends. The germline V gene encodes CDR1 SGDLS and CDR2 YYNGEE. The time point: week 47, end of study. In the vaccine, a single dose held 300 ug of the mutant IDH1 20-mer peptide, along with topical imiquimod. The chain recombines TRBV9 with TRBJ1-3; tentatively, D is TRBD1 (5 bases). This clonotype originated in a man aged 25-40 years with glioma. The material sequenced was PBMCs, taken from a glioma patient whose treatment included an IDH1 peptide vaccine. The chain's CDR3 is CASSVDGGSGTIYF. The DNA for the CDR3 is TGTGCCAGCAGCGTAGATGGGGGGAGCGGCACCATATATTTT.